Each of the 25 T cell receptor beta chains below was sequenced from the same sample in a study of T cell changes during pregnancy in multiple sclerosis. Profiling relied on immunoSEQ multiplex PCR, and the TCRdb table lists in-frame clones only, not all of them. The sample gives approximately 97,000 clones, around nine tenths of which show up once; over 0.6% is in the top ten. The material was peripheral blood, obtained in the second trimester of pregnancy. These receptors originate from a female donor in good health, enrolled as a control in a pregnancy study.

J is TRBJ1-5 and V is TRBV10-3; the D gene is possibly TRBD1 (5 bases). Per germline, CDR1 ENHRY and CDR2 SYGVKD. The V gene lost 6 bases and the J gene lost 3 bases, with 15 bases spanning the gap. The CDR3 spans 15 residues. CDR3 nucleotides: TGTGCCATCAGCCGGGACTTCACCGACAATCAGCCCCAGCATTTT. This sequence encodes CAISRDFTDNQPQHF.

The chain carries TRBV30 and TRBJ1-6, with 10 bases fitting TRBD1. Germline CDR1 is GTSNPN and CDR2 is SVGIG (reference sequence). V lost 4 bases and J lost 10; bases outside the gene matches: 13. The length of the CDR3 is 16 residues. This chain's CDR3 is CAWNLPGTGDSSPLHF. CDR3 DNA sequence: TGTGCCTGGAACCTCCCCGGGACAGGGGATTCATCACCCCTCCACTTT. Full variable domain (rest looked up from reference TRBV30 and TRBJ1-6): SQTIHQWPATLVQPVGSPLSLECTVEGTSNPNLYWYRQAAGRGLQLLFYSVGIGQISSEVPQNLSASRPQDRQFILSSKKLLLSDSGFYLCAWNLPGTGDSSPLHFGNGTRLTVT.

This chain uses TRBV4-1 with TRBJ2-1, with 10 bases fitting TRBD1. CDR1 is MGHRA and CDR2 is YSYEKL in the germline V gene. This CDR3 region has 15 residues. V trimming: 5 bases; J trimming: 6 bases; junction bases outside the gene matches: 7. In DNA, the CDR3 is TGCGCCAGCAGCTTACGACAGGGGGCTTCCAATGAGCAGTTCTTC. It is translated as CASSLRQGASNEQFF.

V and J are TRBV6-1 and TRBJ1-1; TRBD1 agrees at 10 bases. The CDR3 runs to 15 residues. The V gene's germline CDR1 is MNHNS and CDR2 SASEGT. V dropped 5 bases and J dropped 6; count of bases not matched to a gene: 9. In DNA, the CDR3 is TGTGCCAGCAGTCGCGGGGACAGGGGTAGGGCTGAAGCTTTCTTT. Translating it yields CASSRGDRGRAEAFF.

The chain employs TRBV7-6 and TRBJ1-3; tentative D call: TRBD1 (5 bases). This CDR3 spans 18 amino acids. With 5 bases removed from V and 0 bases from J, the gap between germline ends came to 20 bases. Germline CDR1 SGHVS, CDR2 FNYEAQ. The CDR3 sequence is CASSRLQGGYSSGNTIYF. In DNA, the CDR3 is TGTGCCAGCAGCCGCCTCCAGGGAGGATATAGCTCTGGAAACACCATATATTTT.

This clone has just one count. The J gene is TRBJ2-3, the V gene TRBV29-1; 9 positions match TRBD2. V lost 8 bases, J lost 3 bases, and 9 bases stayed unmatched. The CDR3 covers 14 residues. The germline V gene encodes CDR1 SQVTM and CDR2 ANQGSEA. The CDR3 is CSTPLAGVTDTQYF. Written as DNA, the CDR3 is TGCAGCACCCCATTAGCGGGAGTGACAGATACGCAGTATTTT.

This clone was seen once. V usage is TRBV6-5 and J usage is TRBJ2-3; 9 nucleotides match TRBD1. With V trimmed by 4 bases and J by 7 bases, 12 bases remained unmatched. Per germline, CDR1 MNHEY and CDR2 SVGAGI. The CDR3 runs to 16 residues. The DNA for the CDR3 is TGTGCCAGCAGTTTGTCCGGGACAGGGATACTAAATACGCAGTATTTT. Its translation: CASSLSGTGILNTQYF.

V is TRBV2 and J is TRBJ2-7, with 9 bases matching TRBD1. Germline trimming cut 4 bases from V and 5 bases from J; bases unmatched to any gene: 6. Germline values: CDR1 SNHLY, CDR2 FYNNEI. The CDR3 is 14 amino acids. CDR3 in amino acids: CASSGDRGLNEQYF. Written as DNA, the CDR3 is TGTGCCAGCAGTGGTGACAGGGGGTTAAACGAGCAGTACTTC.

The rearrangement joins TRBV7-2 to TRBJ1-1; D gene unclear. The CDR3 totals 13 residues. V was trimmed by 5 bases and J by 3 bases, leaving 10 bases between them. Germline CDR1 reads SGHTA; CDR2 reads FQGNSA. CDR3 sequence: CASSLTGYTEAFF. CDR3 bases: TGTGCCAGCAGCCTAACGGGGTACACTGAAGCTTTCTTT.

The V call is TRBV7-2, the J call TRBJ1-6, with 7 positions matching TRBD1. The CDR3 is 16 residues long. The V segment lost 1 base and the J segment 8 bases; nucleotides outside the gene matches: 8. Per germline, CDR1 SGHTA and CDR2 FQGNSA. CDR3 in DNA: TGTGCCAGCAGCTTAGATTCGGCAGGGGGATATTCACCCCTCCACTTT. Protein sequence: CASSLDSAGGYSPLHF.

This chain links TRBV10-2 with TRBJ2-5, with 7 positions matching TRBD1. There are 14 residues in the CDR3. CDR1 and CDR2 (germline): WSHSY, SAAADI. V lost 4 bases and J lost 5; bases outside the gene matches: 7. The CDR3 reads CASSGTGFKETQYF. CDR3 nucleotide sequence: TGCGCCAGCAGTGGGACAGGATTTAAGGAGACCCAGTACTTC.

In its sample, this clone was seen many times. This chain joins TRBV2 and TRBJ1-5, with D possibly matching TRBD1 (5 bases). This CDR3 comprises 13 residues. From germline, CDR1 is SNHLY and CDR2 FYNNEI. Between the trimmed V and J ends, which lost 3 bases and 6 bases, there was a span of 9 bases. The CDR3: CASSEGLSQPQHF. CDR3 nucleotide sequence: TGTGCCAGCAGTGAGGGGCTCTCTCAGCCCCAGCATTTT. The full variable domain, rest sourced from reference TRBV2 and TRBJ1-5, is EPEVTQTPSHQVTQMGQEVILRCVPISNHLYFYWYRQILGQKVEFLVSFYNNEISEKSEIFDDQFSVERPDGSNFTLKIRSTKLEDSAMYFCASSEGLSQPQHFGDGTRLSIL.

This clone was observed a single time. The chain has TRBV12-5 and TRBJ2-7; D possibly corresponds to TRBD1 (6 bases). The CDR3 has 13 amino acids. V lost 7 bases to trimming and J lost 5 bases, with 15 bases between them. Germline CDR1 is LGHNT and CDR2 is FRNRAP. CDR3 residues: CASVRTVNHEQYF. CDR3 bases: TGTGCTAGTGTCCGGACAGTTAACCACGAGCAGTACTTC.

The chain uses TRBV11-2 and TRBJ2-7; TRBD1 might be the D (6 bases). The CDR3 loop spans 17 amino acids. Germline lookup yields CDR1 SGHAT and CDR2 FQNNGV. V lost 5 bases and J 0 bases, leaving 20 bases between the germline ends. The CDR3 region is CASSPRLSTGSSYEQYF. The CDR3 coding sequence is TGTGCCAGCAGCCCCAGACTTAGCACAGGGAGCTCCTACGAGCAGTACTTC.

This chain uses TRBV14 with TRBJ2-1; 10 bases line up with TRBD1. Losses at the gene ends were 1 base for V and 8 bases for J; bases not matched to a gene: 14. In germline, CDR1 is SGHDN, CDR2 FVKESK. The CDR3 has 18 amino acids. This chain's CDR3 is CASSQAARTGGLVHEQFF. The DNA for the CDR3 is TGTGCCAGCAGCCAAGCCGCCCGGACAGGGGGGCTTGTTCATGAGCAGTTCTTC.

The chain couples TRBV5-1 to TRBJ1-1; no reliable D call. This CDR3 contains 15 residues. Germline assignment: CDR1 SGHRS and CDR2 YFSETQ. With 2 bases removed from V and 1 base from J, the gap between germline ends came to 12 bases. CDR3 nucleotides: TGCGCCAGCAGCTTACCGGGAACGTCGAACACTGAAGCTTTCTTT. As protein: CASSLPGTSNTEAFF.

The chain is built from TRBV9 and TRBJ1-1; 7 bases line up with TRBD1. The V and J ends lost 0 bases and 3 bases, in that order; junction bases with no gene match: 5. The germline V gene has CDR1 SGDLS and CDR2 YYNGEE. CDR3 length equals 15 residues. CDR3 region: CASSVAAGGYTEAFF. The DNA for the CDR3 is TGTGCCAGCAGCGTAGCGGCAGGGGGGTACACTGAAGCTTTCTTT.

The CDR3 sequence: CASSSGQGAGGYTF. The CDR3 DNA sequence: TGTGCCAGCAGCTCCGGACAGGGGGCCGGTGGCTACACCTTC. The V gene is TRBV7-6, the J gene TRBJ1-2, with 11 bases aligning to TRBD1. The CDR3 runs 14 residues. Losses at the gene ends were 4 bases for V and 7 bases for J; bases not matched to a gene: 5. From germline, CDR1 is SGHVS and CDR2 FNYEAQ.

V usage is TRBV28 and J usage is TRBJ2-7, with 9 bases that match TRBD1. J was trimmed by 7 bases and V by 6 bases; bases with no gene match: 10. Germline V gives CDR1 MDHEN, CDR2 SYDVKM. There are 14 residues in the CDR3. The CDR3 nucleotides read TGTGCCAGCAGCAGGGACAGGGCCCTCTGGGAGCAGTACTTC. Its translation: CASSRDRALWEQYF.

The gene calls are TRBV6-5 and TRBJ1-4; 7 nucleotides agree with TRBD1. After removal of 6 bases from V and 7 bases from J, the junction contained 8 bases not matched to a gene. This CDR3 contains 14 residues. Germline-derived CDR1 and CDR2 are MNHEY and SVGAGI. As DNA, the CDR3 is TGTGCCAGCAGCCTAGACAGGGCGGGTGAAAAACTGTTTTTT. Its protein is CASSLDRAGEKLFF.

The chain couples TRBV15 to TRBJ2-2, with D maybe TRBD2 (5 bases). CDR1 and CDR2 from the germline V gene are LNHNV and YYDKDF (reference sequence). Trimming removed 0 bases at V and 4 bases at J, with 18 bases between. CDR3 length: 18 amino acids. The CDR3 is CATSRDPLGSGPTGELFF. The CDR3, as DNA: TGTGCCACCAGCAGAGATCCCCTGGGGAGCGGTCCCACCGGGGAGCTGTTTTTT.

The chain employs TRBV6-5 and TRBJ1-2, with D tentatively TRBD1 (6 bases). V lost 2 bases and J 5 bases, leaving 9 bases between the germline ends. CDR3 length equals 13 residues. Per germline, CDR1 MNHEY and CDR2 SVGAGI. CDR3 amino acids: CASSYRDKYGYTF. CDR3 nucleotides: TGTGCCAGCAGTTACCGGGACAAGTATGGCTACACCTTC.

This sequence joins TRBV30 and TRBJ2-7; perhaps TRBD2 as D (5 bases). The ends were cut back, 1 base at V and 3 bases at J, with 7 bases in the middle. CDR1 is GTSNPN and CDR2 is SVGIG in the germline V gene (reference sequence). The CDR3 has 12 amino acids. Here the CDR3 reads CAWSEAGYEQYF. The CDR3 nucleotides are TGTGCCTGGAGTGAGGCGGGCTACGAGCAGTACTTC.

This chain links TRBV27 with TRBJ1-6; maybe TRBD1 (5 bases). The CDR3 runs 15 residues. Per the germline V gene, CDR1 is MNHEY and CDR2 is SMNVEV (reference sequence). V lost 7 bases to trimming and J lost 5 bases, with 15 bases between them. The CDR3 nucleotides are TGTGCCAGCAACCTCCAGGGTCCCCATAATTCACCCCTCCACTTT. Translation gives CASNLQGPHNSPLHF.

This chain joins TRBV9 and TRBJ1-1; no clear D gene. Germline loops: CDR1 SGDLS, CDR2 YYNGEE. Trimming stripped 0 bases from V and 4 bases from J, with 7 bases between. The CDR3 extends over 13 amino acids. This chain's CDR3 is CASSVVAVTEAFF. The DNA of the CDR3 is TGTGCCAGCAGCGTAGTCGCAGTCACTGAAGCTTTCTTT.